This T cell receptor beta chain was retrieved from a study of shared clonotypes between healthy human individuals. Study-wide points: A small donor pool kept down the genetic and exposure-history diversity that was represented.

V lost 2 bases, J lost 2 bases, and 3 bases stayed unmatched. CDR1 is SGHRS, CDR2 YFSETQ, per germline. The CDR3 length is 14 residues. Method: immunoSEQ multiplex PCR; TCRdb's copy keeps in-frame clones and lacks some. The repertoire includes millions of clones, approximately 94% of them detected once, and under 0.15% sits in the top ten. Concerning this clone: As yet, its antigen is unknown. The sample contains more than one DNA sequence encoding this CDR3.

The specimen was naive CD4+ T cells sorted from blood. The subset denotes: CD45RA+ positively selected. The source of this sequence is a man between 18 and 35 years old in good health. This chain links TRBV5-1 with TRBJ1-1, with 7 bases fitting TRBD1. DNA for the CDR3: TGCGCCAGCAGCTTCACAGGGGTTAACACTGAAGCTTTCTTT. This encodes CASSFTGVNTEAFF. Full variable domain (remainder filled in from reference TRBV5-1 and TRBJ1-1): KAGVTQTPRYLIKTRGQQVTLSCSPISGHRSVSWYQQTPGQGLQFLFEYFSETQRNKGNFPGRFSGRQFSNSRSEMNVSTLELGDSALYLCASSFTGVNTEAFFGQGTRLTVV.